This T cell receptor beta chain originates from a study of blood T cell repertoires in COVID-19. The overall study: Italy, Spain and the United States were the sources of the convalescent and acute COVID-19 samples. T cells, B-cell-depleted T cells, or PBMCs supplied cDNA or gDNA.

Methods used by the authors: How many nucleated cells were present was estimated from reference gene primer amplification. The table came from immunoSEQ multiplex PCR; TCRdb's copy has only in-frame clones and leaves some out. Clone size and the V and J calls come from that table; the DNA yielded D and trimming. The profile shows 200,000 or so clones, 80% to 85% of them singletons. This clone was detected only once. Germline CDR1 reads MDHEN; CDR2 reads SYDVKM. The J segment lost 2 bases and the V segment lost 5 bases, leaving 5 bases of the junction unmatched. The CDR3 contains 15 residues. The clonotype was recovered from a woman aged 55-75 years with acute or convalescent COVID-19. The J gene is TRBJ1-4, the V gene TRBV28; 7 nucleotides align to TRBD1. Sequenced: peripheral blood. The CDR3 DNA sequence: TGTGCCAGCAGTATAATGACAGGGACTAATGAAAAACTGTTTTTT. This encodes CASSIMTGTNEKLFF.